These 29 T cell receptor beta chains came from one sample sequenced in a study of blood T cells in healthy people across ages. The authors ran a second PCR of about 6 to 12 cycles using a sample-barcoded 5' primer and a J-beta primer mix. MiXCR was run by TCRdb on the 5' RACE reads, yielding one entry per CDR3 protein. The sample includes 800,000 to 950,000 distinct CDR3 sequences, 36% of them seen just once. Sequenced material: blood. These receptor sequences come from a man between 18 and 35 years old in good health.

V usage is TRBV7-3 and J usage is TRBJ2-5; 10 bases match TRBD1. After removal of 5 bases from V and 11 bases from J, the junction contained 14 bases not matched to a gene. The CDR3 runs to 15 residues. CDR1 is SGHTA and CDR2 is FQGTGA in the germline V gene. The CDR3 DNA reads TGTGCCAGCAGCCCCGGGACAGGGGCGAACAATGAGCAGTACTTC. It is translated as CASSPGTGANNEQYF. The whole variable domain, filled in from reference TRBV7-3 and TRBJ2-5, reads GAGVSQTPSNKVTEKGKYVELRCDPISGHTALYWYRQSLGQGPEFLIYFQGTGAADDSGLPNDRFFAVRPEGSVSTLKIQRTERGDSAVYLCASSPGTGANNEQYFGPGTRLLVL.

The gene calls are TRBV5-1 and TRBJ2-3; TRBD2 is a possible D gene (5 bases). The CDR3 loop spans 17 amino acids. The germline V gene encodes CDR1 SGHRS and CDR2 YFSETQ. With 0 bases removed from V and 0 bases from J, the gap between germline ends came to 14 bases. The CDR3 spells CASSLALARASTDTQYF. DNA for the CDR3: TGCGCCAGCAGCTTGGCATTAGCGCGGGCTAGCACAGATACGCAGTATTTT.

The chain recombines TRBV6-2 or TRBV6-3 with TRBJ1-5; D perhaps matches TRBD1 (6 bases). This CDR3 has 14 residues. Germline V gene data show CDR1 as MNHEY and CDR2 as SVGEGT. V was clipped by 4 bases and J by 5 bases, with 12 bases between them. The CDR3 spells CASSSGTRDQPQHF. The CDR3 DNA is TGTGCCAGCAGTTCTGGGACAAGAGATCAGCCCCAGCATTTT.

CDR3 in DNA: TGTGCCAGCAGCTTATCGACAGGGGCAAAATCCTACAATGAGCAGTACTTC. It translates to CASSLSTGAKSYNEQYF. V gene TRBV7-8 combines with J gene TRBJ2-1, with 8 bases fitting TRBD1. Gene TRBJ2-7 matches the end of the DNA better, so the J call may be wrong. The germline V gene has CDR1 SGHVS and CDR2 FQNEAQ. CDR3 size: 17 residues.

The chain carries TRBV2 and TRBJ1-4; D remains unclear. Germline V gene lookup returns CDR1 SNHLY and CDR2 FYNNEI. With 6 bases removed from V and 7 bases from J, the gap between germline ends came to 9 bases. CDR3 length: 12 amino acids. DNA of the CDR3: TGTGCCAGCAGGGCGGATGTTGAAAAACTGTTTTTT. Protein sequence: CASRADVEKLFF.

This clonotype came up a few times. It may be a read error: a sequence one base away is much more abundant. The chain combines TRBV20-1 with TRBJ2-3; TRBD2 matches at 12 bases. This CDR3 is built from 16 residues. Germline V lookup: CDR1 DFQATT, CDR2 SNEGSKA (reference sequence). This CDR3 is CSVRDASGGEADTQYF. DNA of the CDR3: TGCAGTGTTAGAGATGCTAGCGGGGGGGAGGCAGATACGCAGTATTTT.

This clonotype was seen many times. J is TRBJ2-7 and V is TRBV4-3, with 9 bases that match TRBD2. The V gene's germline CDR1 is LGHNA and CDR2 YSLEER. The CDR3 spans 17 residues. V lost 2 bases and J lost 4; bases outside the gene matches: 12. The CDR3 DNA sequence: TGCGCCAGCAGCCAAAAAGGGGGCCTAGCGGGGTTTTACGAGCAGTACTTC. Its translation: CASSQKGGLAGFYEQYF.

The chain employs TRBV27 and TRBJ2-3; TRBD1 matches at 10 bases. With 4 bases clipped from V and 2 bases from J, the junction kept 6 bases outside the gene matches. CDR1 is MNHEY, CDR2 SMNVEV, per germline (reference sequence). The CDR3 consists of 16 residues. This chain's CDR3 is CASSSSGQGYTDTQYF. The CDR3, as DNA: TGTGCCAGCAGTTCGTCGGGACAGGGGTACACAGATACGCAGTATTTT.

With regard to this clonotype: With a much larger clone just one base away, this may be a read error. This chain uses TRBV5-5 with TRBJ1-2, with D possibly being TRBD1 (6 bases). Deletions cut 4 bases from V and 2 bases from J, with 12 bases between. Germline assignment: CDR1 SGHKS and CDR2 YYEKEE (reference sequence). This CDR3 region has 14 residues. This chain's CDR3 is CASSTRQANYGYTF. The DNA for the CDR3 is TGTGCCAGCAGCACCCGACAGGCGAACTATGGCTACACCTTC. Filled out from reference TRBV5-5 and TRBJ1-2, the complete variable domain reads DAGVTQSPTHLIKTRGQQVTLRCSPISGHKSVSWYQQVLGQGPQFIFQYYEKEERGRGNFPDRFSARQFPNYSSELNVNALLLGDSALYLCASSTRQANYGYTFGSGTRLTVV.

The chain has TRBV5-5 and TRBJ2-7; 7 nucleotides match TRBD1. The ends lost 2 bases at V and 3 bases at J; junction bases unmatched: 8. Germline V lookup: CDR1 SGHKS, CDR2 YYEKEE (reference sequence). There are 15 residues in the CDR3. This CDR3 is CASSFGDRAFYEQYF. In DNA form, the CDR3 reads TGTGCCAGCAGCTTCGGGGACAGAGCTTTCTACGAGCAGTACTTC.

This chain uses TRBV5-1 with TRBJ2-5, with 7 positions matching TRBD1. CDR3 length: 16 residues. Germline loops: CDR1 SGHRS, CDR2 YFSETQ. V gave up 2 bases and J gave up 5 bases; unmatched junction bases: 12. CDR3 in DNA: TGCGCCAGCAGCTTCCCGACAGGGTCAAGTCTTGAGACCCAGTACTTC. It specifies CASSFPTGSSLETQYF.

This clonotype was detected only a few times. The rearrangement uses TRBV20-1 and TRBJ1-2, with 10 nucleotides matching TRBD1. The CDR3 extends over 14 amino acids. The V segment lost 0 bases and the J segment 6 bases; nucleotides outside the gene matches: 4. The germline V gene encodes CDR1 DFQATT and CDR2 SNEGSKA (reference sequence). CDR3 loop: CSARDRGQGDGYTF. CDR3 DNA: TGCAGTGCTAGAGATCGTGGACAGGGGGATGGCTACACCTTC.

This chain connects TRBV7-2 to TRBJ2-1; 7 bases align to TRBD2. The germline CDR1 and CDR2 sequences are SGHTA and FQGNSA. The CDR3 length is 15 residues. Trimming removed 3 bases from V and 4 bases from J; junction bases left unmatched: 6. CDR3: CASSFQRAGYNEQFF. The CDR3 DNA sequence: TGTGCCAGCAGCTTCCAACGAGCGGGGTACAATGAGCAGTTCTTC.

The genes are TRBV13 and TRBJ2-1; 11 nucleotides agree with TRBD2. The CDR3 sequence is 15 residues long. The germline V gene encodes CDR1 PRHDT and CDR2 FYEKMQ (reference sequence). The J segment lost 8 bases and the V segment lost 5 bases, leaving 8 bases of the junction unmatched. The CDR3 reads CASSITSGSLYEQFF. The CDR3 bases are TGTGCCAGCAGCATCACTAGCGGGAGTTTATATGAGCAGTTCTTC.

In the case of this clonotype: The junction shows a germline mismatch at one end, possibly a read error. The rearrangement joins TRBV5-1 to TRBJ2-3; 8 bases are shared with TRBD1. Germline V gives CDR1 SGHRS, CDR2 YFSETQ. The CDR3 is 16 residues long. The CDR3 loop reads CASSLGYRGSTDTRYF. The CDR3 nucleotides are TGCGCCAGCAGCTTGGGGTACAGGGGGAGCACAGACACGCGGTATTTT.

This chain connects TRBV27 to TRBJ2-7; TRBD1 agrees at 8 bases. This CDR3 region has 15 residues. Germline V lookup: CDR1 MNHEY, CDR2 SMNVEV (reference sequence). The trim removed 2 bases at V and 2 bases at J, leaving 5 bases unmatched. In DNA, the CDR3 is TGTGCCAGCAGTTTAGGACCGACAGGGGCCTACGAGCAGTACTTC. This encodes CASSLGPTGAYEQYF.

The chain employs TRBV7-2 and TRBJ2-5; 7 nucleotides align to TRBD1. In germline, CDR1 is SGHTA, CDR2 FQGNSA. This CDR3 has 14 residues. V was clipped by 5 bases and J by 5 bases; unmatched bases: 8. CDR3 region: CASSADRERETQYF. The DNA of the CDR3 is TGTGCCAGCAGCGCCGACAGGGAACGGGAGACCCAGTACTTC. The entire variable domain, with the rest obtained from reference TRBV7-2 and TRBJ2-5, is as follows: GAGVSQSPSNKVTEKGKDVELRCDPISGHTALYWYRQSLGQGLEFLIYFQGNSAPDKSGLPSDRFSAERTGGSVSTLTIQRTQQEDSAVYLCASSADRERETQYFGPGTRLLVL.

This clonotype was counted a single time. A read error may explain this, as a much larger clone is one base away. The J gene is TRBJ2-5, the V gene TRBV5-1; D gene unclear. Germline V lookup: CDR1 SGHRS, CDR2 YFSETQ. The CDR3 has 13 amino acids. CDR3 in amino acids: CASSSDFQETRYF. As DNA, the CDR3 is TGCGCCAGCTCTTCTGATTTCCAAGAGACCCGGTACTTC.

This clonotype has at least ten counts. V gene TRBV20-1 combines with J gene TRBJ2-7; 9 bases fit TRBD1. This CDR3 has 14 residues. Germline V CDR1 and CDR2: DFQATT, SNEGSKA (reference sequence). V was clipped by 2 bases and J by 4 bases; unmatched bases: 6. This CDR3 reads CSARTNRGPYEQYF. In nucleotides, the CDR3 is TGCAGTGCTAGAACCAACAGGGGGCCTTACGAGCAGTACTTC.

This clonotype has at least ten counts. The chain couples TRBV12-3 or TRBV12-4 to TRBJ2-7, with D possibly matching TRBD1 (6 bases). Trimming shortened V by 8 bases and J by 4 bases, and 18 bases separated the two germline ends. The CDR3 extends over 14 amino acids. The CDR3 bases are TGTGCCAGCTCCACAGGGTTCCTCAGGTACGAGCAGTACTTC. Translation gives CASSTGFLRYEQYF.

The sample holds a few counts of this clonotype. The V and J genes are TRBV5-5 and TRBJ2-1; no definite D call. Germline-derived CDR1 and CDR2 are SGHKS and YYEKEE (reference sequence). The CDR3 sequence is 12 residues long. The ends were cut back, 2 bases at V and 9 bases at J, with 9 bases in the middle. DNA for the CDR3: TGTGCCAGCAGCTTCCAACCCGGTGAGCAGTTCTTC. It yields the protein CASSFQPGEQFF. The variable domain in full, completed from reference TRBV5-5 and TRBJ2-1, reads DAGVTQSPTHLIKTRGQQVTLRCSPISGHKSVSWYQQVLGQGPQFIFQYYEKEERGRGNFPDRFSARQFPNYSSELNVNALLLGDSALYLCASSFQPGEQFFGPGTRLTVL.

This clonotype appeared many times. J is TRBJ2-3 and V is TRBV2, with 7 bases fitting TRBD2. The CDR3 sequence is 15 residues long. The junction had 5 bases not matched to a gene; V was cut back by 4 bases and J by 1 base. Germline V gives CDR1 SNHLY, CDR2 FYNNEI. The CDR3 spells CASSGASGGTDTQYF. CDR3 bases: TGTGCCAGCAGTGGGGCTAGCGGAGGCACAGATACGCAGTATTTT.

The rearrangement uses TRBV20-1 and TRBJ1-4; D gene ambiguous. Germline CDR1 is DFQATT and CDR2 is SNEGSKA (reference sequence). V lost 5 bases, J lost 0 bases, and 13 bases lay in between. The CDR3 has 15 residues. The CDR3 loop reads CSASDGDATNEKLFF. In DNA form, the CDR3 reads TGCAGTGCTTCGGACGGAGATGCAACTAATGAAAAACTGTTTTTT.

This clonotype turned up a few times. The J gene is TRBJ2-2, the V gene TRBV28; no firm D call. V was clipped by 6 bases and J by 6 bases, with 17 bases between them. This CDR3 has 15 amino acids. Looked up from germline, CDR1 is MDHEN and CDR2 is SYDVKM. The CDR3 nucleotides are TGTGCCAGCAGAGAGAGGACGCGTTTGTCCGGGGAGCTGTTTTTT. This encodes CASRERTRLSGELFF.

V gene TRBV20-1 combines with J gene TRBJ1-1; D is unclear. The CDR3 contains 13 residues. The germline CDR1 and CDR2 sequences are DFQATT and SNEGSKA (reference sequence). V was cut by 1 base and J by 1 base, with 7 bases left in between. The CDR3 nucleotides are TGCAGTGCTAGAGTAACTAGGAACACTGAAGCTTTCTTT. Its protein product is CSARVTRNTEAFF.

This rearrangement joins TRBV18 to TRBJ1-5; no definite D call. The length of the CDR3 is 14 residues. From germline, CDR1 is KGHSH and CDR2 LQKENI. The V gene lost 1 base and the J gene lost 6 bases, with 10 bases spanning the gap. The DNA for the CDR3 is TGTGCCAGCTCACCACGGGGTCAAGGTCAGCCCCAGCATTTT. This sequence encodes CASSPRGQGQPQHF.

The rearrangement uses TRBV29-1 and TRBJ2-5; 10 nucleotides line up with TRBD2. This CDR3 has 13 residues. CDR1 SQVTM and CDR2 ANQGSEA come from the germline V gene. V shed 7 bases, J shed 4 bases, and the junction held 6 bases outside the gene matches. CDR3 in amino acids: CSARASGRETQYF. The DNA of the CDR3 is TGCAGCGCCCGGGCTAGCGGGAGAGAGACCCAGTACTTC.

About this clonotype itself: A read error may explain this, as a much larger clone is one base away. The rearrangement joins TRBV10-3 to TRBJ2-1; possible D gene TRBD2, 5 bases. Germline V gene lookup returns CDR1 ENHRY and CDR2 SYGVKD. The V end was cut by 4 bases, the J end by 13 bases, with 17 bases between. The CDR3 runs 13 residues. The CDR3: CAISVNEGETQFF. CDR3 in DNA: TGTGCCATCAGTGTTAACGAGGGAGAGACCCAGTTCTTC.

The chain couples TRBV28 to TRBJ2-1; no clear D gene. Germline V lookup: CDR1 MDHEN, CDR2 SYDVKM. The CDR3 is made up of 15 amino acids. V shed 6 bases and J shed 3 bases, with 15 bases lying between them. CDR3 sequence (DNA): TGTGCCAGCAGAAACCCCTTCCATTACTACAATGAGCAGTTCTTC. It codes for CASRNPFHYYNEQFF.